The sample holds a few counts of the clone carrying this T cell receptor (beta chain). The antigen remains unidentified. V dropped 2 bases and J dropped 4 bases, with 13 bases sitting between them. The germline V gene has CDR1 LNHNV and CDR2 YYDKDF (reference sequence). The CDR3 spans 15 residues. This entry belongs to a study of cytomegalovirus exposure and HLA in healthy donors. Across the whole study: Unique TCRs from HLA-typed donors, around 93 million of them, were held in an early data release. Out of 350 to 400 genotyped donors, around 80% belonged to the Caucasian-associated ancestry cluster.

Overall study results and limits: It was about 180 TCR beta chains that were listed as cytomegalovirus-associated.

PCR involved 60 Vbeta and 13 Jbeta primers. Original processing notes: Later reanalysis found 60 million to 90 million unique TCR beta chains, roughly 10 million of them shared. Produced via immunoSEQ multiplex PCR; TCRdb's table is partial and in-frame only. V, J and clone size reflect that table, while D and trimming were determined from the DNA. The data show about 120,000 clones, 81% seen once. The specimen sequenced was PBMCs. This clonotype was obtained from a woman under 40 in good health and CMV-seronegative. The rearrangement links TRBV15 to TRBJ2-3; no definite D call. The CDR3 reads CATSRRSHEADTQYF. CDR3 DNA: TGTGCCACCAGCAGACGCTCACACGAGGCAGATACGCAGTATTTT.